The 26 T cell receptor beta chains below were found in one sample sequenced in a study of blood T cell repertoires in COVID-19. Using immunoSEQ multiplex PCR, the repertoire was profiled, and TCRdb retains in-frame clones only, with some absent. The data contain roughly 82,000 clones, roughly 78% of them singletons. Sequenced: peripheral blood. The receptors were gathered from a man aged 60 to 69 with acute or convalescent COVID-19.

The chain has TRBV7-8 and TRBJ1-6, with D perhaps TRBD1 (5 bases). V was trimmed by 5 bases and J by 15 bases, leaving 20 bases between them. The CDR3 covers 14 residues. Germline assignment: CDR1 SGHVS and CDR2 FQNEAQ. This chain's CDR3 is CASSTTLQVPDLHF. The CDR3 DNA reads as TGTGCCAGCAGCACCACCTTACAGGTGCCGGACCTCCACTTT.

V usage is TRBV5-1 and J usage is TRBJ2-7; 8 nucleotides match TRBD1. The CDR3 runs 14 residues. Germline V gene lookup returns CDR1 SGHRS and CDR2 YFSETQ. The ends lost 4 bases at V and 7 bases at J; junction bases unmatched: 10. The CDR3 sequence: CASSPGTGGGEQYF. DNA of the CDR3: TGCGCCAGCAGCCCCGGGACAGGTGGAGGGGAGCAGTACTTC.

The V and J genes are TRBV6-5 and TRBJ1-6, with a tentative D call TRBD1 (5 bases). Trimming stripped 7 bases from V and 6 bases from J, with 7 bases between. Per the germline V gene, CDR1 is MNHEY and CDR2 is SVGAGI. The CDR3 covers 12 residues. CDR3 in DNA: TGTGCCAGCACCGACAGTAATTCACCCCTCCACTTT. Translated, it gives CASTDSNSPLHF.

The J gene is TRBJ2-5, the V gene TRBV15; possible D gene TRBD2, 5 bases. Germline CDR1 is LNHNV and CDR2 is YYDKDF (reference sequence). The CDR3 runs 12 residues. V shed 3 bases and J shed 9 bases, with 11 bases lying between them. Written as DNA, the CDR3 is TGTGCCACCAGCAGGGCCGCCGGGGCCCAGTACTTC. This codes for CATSRAAGAQYF.

The chain employs TRBV14 and TRBJ1-6, with TRBD1 matching 7 bases. The V segment lost 4 bases and the J segment 10 bases; nucleotides outside the gene matches: 13. Looked up from germline, CDR1 is SGHDN and CDR2 is FVKESK. The CDR3 length is 16 residues. The CDR3 region is CASSLRDSSSRSPLHF. The CDR3 region has the DNA TGTGCCAGCAGCCTTCGGGACAGCTCCAGCAGGTCACCCCTCCACTTT. The full variable domain, completed using reference TRBV14 and TRBJ1-6, is EAGVTQFPSHSVIEKGQTVTLRCDPISGHDNLYWYRRVMGKEIKFLLHFVKESKQDESGMPNNRFLAERTGGTYSTLKVQPAELEDSGVYFCASSLRDSSSRSPLHFGNGTRLTVT.

The sample holds one count of this clone. This sequence joins TRBV3-1 (or the pseudogene TRBV3-2) and TRBJ2-2; 9 positions agree with TRBD2. This CDR3 has 17 amino acids. In germline, CDR1 is LGHDT, CDR2 YNNKEL (reference sequence). Germline trimming cut 1 base from V and 4 bases from J; bases unmatched to any gene: 7. The CDR3 protein is CASSQVETSGSTGELFF. The DNA of the CDR3 is TGTGCCAGCAGCCAAGTTGAGACTAGCGGCTCCACCGGGGAGCTGTTTTTT.

This clone was detected only a few times. V and J are TRBV5-5 and TRBJ2-7, with no clear D. The length of the CDR3 is 11 residues. Trimming took 3 bases from V and 2 from J, leaving 3 bases between them. Germline V gene sequence: CDR1 SGHKS, CDR2 YYEKEE (reference sequence). The CDR3, as DNA: TGTGCCAGCAGCTCAACCTACGAGCAGTACTTC. It specifies CASSSTYEQYF.

The genes are TRBV18 and TRBJ1-5; 7 bases agree with TRBD1. J lost 7 bases, V lost 6 bases, and 12 bases had no gene match. Germline lookup yields CDR1 KGHSH and CDR2 LQKENI. The CDR3 extends over 15 amino acids. The CDR3 here is CASSPGRTGGQPQHF. As DNA, the CDR3 is TGTGCCAGCTCCCCAGGTAGGACAGGAGGACAGCCCCAGCATTTT.

The genes are TRBV3-1 (or the pseudogene TRBV3-2) and TRBJ1-1; D is uncertain. CDR1 is LGHDT and CDR2 is YNNKEL in the germline V gene (reference sequence). The CDR3 covers 12 residues. Trimming shortened V by 0 bases and J by 11 bases, and 10 bases separated the two germline ends. The CDR3 protein is CASSQEEGRAFF. CDR3 nucleotide sequence: TGTGCCAGCAGCCAAGAAGAAGGGAGGGCTTTCTTT.

The chain links TRBV7-6 to TRBJ2-7; the match to TRBD1 covers 9 bases. Germline loops: CDR1 SGHVS, CDR2 FNYEAQ. CDR3 length equals 15 residues. V shed 5 bases and J 4 bases; nucleotides not matched to a gene: 9. The CDR3 is CASSPRYGTGYEQYF. CDR3 coding DNA: TGTGCCAGCAGCCCAAGGTACGGGACAGGGTACGAGCAGTACTTC.

J is TRBJ1-1 and V is TRBV19; 9 bases align to TRBD1. This CDR3 has 13 residues. J lost 4 bases, V lost 7 bases, and 4 bases had no gene match. CDR1 is LNHDA, CDR2 SQIVND, per germline (reference sequence). This CDR3 reads CASTLTGGTEAFF. The CDR3 nucleotides are TGTGCCAGTACCCTGACAGGGGGCACTGAAGCTTTCTTT.

The genes are TRBV7-2 and TRBJ1-2; a weak D match, TRBD1 (6 bases). Trimming took off 3 bases at V and 5 bases at J, with 7 bases between the two ends. Looked up from germline, CDR1 is SGHTA and CDR2 is FQGNSA. CDR3 length: 12 amino acids. This CDR3 is CASSFQGYGYTF. CDR3 nucleotide sequence: TGTGCCAGCAGCTTTCAGGGGTATGGCTACACCTTC. Complete variable domain (other parts from reference TRBV7-2 and TRBJ1-2): GAGVSQSPSNKVTEKGKDVELRCDPISGHTALYWYRQSLGQGLEFLIYFQGNSAPDKSGLPSDRFSAERTGGSVSTLTIQRTQQEDSAVYLCASSFQGYGYTFGSGTRLTVV.

The rearrangement joins TRBV7-9 to TRBJ2-5; 8 positions match TRBD2. This CDR3 is built from 18 residues. V shed 0 bases and J 4 bases; nucleotides not matched to a gene: 13. Germline V gives CDR1 SEHNR, CDR2 FQNEAQ (reference sequence). Here the CDR3 reads CASSLAASGRGKGETQYF. The CDR3 DNA follows: TGTGCCAGCAGCTTAGCTGCCAGCGGGAGAGGGAAGGGAGAGACCCAGTACTTC.

In its sample, this clone was seen a few times. CDR3 amino acids: CASSSFSSYNEQFF. The CDR3 coding sequence is TGTGCCAGCAGCTCCTTTAGTTCCTACAATGAGCAGTTCTTC. The chain is built from TRBV7-9 and TRBJ2-1; D gene ambiguous. Deletions cut 4 bases from V and 1 base from J, with 8 bases between. Germline CDR1 and CDR2: SEHNR and FQNEAQ (reference sequence). This CDR3 region has 14 residues.

CDR3 residues: CASSPPSGPFQYF. In DNA form, the CDR3 reads TGTGCCAGCAGTCCCCCTAGCGGTCCTTTCCAGTATTTT. The chain has TRBV7-9 and TRBJ2-3; TRBD2 matches at 7 bases. The CDR3 totals 13 residues. V was clipped by 6 bases and J by 12 bases; unmatched bases: 12. CDR1 and CDR2 (germline): SEHNR, FQNEAQ (reference sequence).

This chain joins TRBV9 and TRBJ1-6; D is uncertain. The germline V and J ends were trimmed by 7 bases and 0 bases, with 5 bases remaining between them. The CDR3 length is 13 residues. Germline values: CDR1 SGDLS, CDR2 YYNGEE. The chain's CDR3 is CASGSSYNSPLHF. The DNA for the CDR3 is TGTGCCAGCGGTAGCTCCTATAATTCACCCCTCCACTTT.

This sequence joins TRBV6-5 and TRBJ2-7; D might be TRBD2 (7 bases). CDR3 length equals 15 residues. The germline CDR1 and CDR2 sequences are MNHEY and SVGAGI. V was trimmed by 6 bases and J by 4 bases, leaving 19 bases between them. CDR3 protein: CASSREGGGPYEQYF. CDR3 sequence (DNA): TGTGCCAGCAGCCGTGAAGGGGGGGGGCCTTACGAGCAGTACTTC.

The chain couples TRBV5-1 to TRBJ2-1; D possibly corresponds to TRBD2 (6 bases). V dropped 0 bases and J dropped 1 base, with 8 bases sitting between them. This CDR3 has 15 amino acids. Germline V gives CDR1 SGHRS, CDR2 YFSETQ. The CDR3 bases are TGCGCCAGCAGCTTGGTTGCGGGGTCCTACAATGAGCAGTTCTTC. Translated, it gives CASSLVAGSYNEQFF.

The chain recombines TRBV3-1 (or the pseudogene TRBV3-2) with TRBJ1-1, with 9 bases matching TRBD1. J gave up 8 bases and V 6 bases, and 7 bases lay outside the gene matches. Germline CDR1 and CDR2: LGHDT and YNNKEL (reference sequence). The CDR3 has 13 amino acids. The CDR3 sequence is CASRGTGLTEAFF. CDR3 nucleotides: TGTGCCAGCAGGGGGACAGGGCTTACGGAAGCTTTCTTT.

This chain uses TRBV11-3 with TRBJ2-3; 7 nucleotides align to TRBD2. The CDR3 extends over 13 amino acids. V was pared by 4 bases and J by 5 bases, with 3 bases of the junction left unmatched. The V gene's germline CDR1 is SGHNT and CDR2 YENEEA. In nucleotides, the CDR3 is TGTGCCAGCAGCTCCGGGACTAAAGATACGCAGTATTTT. Translation: CASSSGTKDTQYF.

The chain links TRBV18 to TRBJ2-1, with TRBD2 identical over 9 bases. Germline CDR1 and CDR2: KGHSH and LQKENI. With V trimmed by 3 bases and J by 10 bases, 13 bases remained unmatched. The CDR3 is 16 amino acids. This chain's CDR3 is CASSPVRDSGSSEQFF. DNA for the CDR3: TGTGCCAGCTCACCGGTGAGAGATAGCGGGAGCTCAGAGCAGTTCTTC.

The V call is TRBV19, the J call TRBJ2-5, with 8 bases that match TRBD1. Germline lookup yields CDR1 LNHDA and CDR2 SQIVND (reference sequence). Trimming cost V 3 bases and J 1 base; bases outside gene matches: 4. This CDR3 contains 15 residues. The CDR3 bases are TGTGCCAGTAGTATGCAGGGGGCAGTCCAAGAGACCCAGTACTTC. As protein: CASSMQGAVQETQYF.

In the case of this clone: Other DNA sequences from this sample encode an identical CDR3 as well. V gene TRBV24-1 combines with J gene TRBJ1-2; tentatively, D is TRBD1 (6 bases). Trimming removed 4 bases from V and 6 bases from J, with 11 bases in between. The CDR3 loop spans 13 amino acids. Germline lookup yields CDR1 KGHDR and CDR2 SFDVKD. The CDR3 here is CATSDFSGDGYTF. CDR3 bases: TGTGCCACCAGTGACTTTTCAGGGGATGGCTACACCTTC.

This chain uses TRBV19 with TRBJ2-5; TRBD2 agrees at 7 bases. The CDR3 sequence is 14 residues long. Germline loops: CDR1 LNHDA, CDR2 SQIVND (reference sequence). Trimming cost V 8 bases and J 1 base; bases outside gene matches: 7. The DNA of the CDR3 is TGTGCCAGTGCCTCCCTAGCGGTCCAAGAGACCCAGTACTTC. This encodes CASASLAVQETQYF.

The rearrangement joins TRBV7-9 to TRBJ2-6; weak D call: TRBD1 (6 bases). The CDR3 has 16 residues. V lost 5 bases, J lost 0 bases, and 11 bases lay in between. Germline-derived CDR1 and CDR2 are SEHNR and FQNEAQ (reference sequence). The CDR3 sequence is CASSGGQSSGANVLTF. The CDR3 DNA is TGTGCCAGCAGCGGGGGCCAAAGCTCTGGGGCCAACGTCCTGACTTTC.

V and J are TRBV3-1 (or the pseudogene TRBV3-2) and TRBJ2-7; TRBD2 matches 7 bases. The CDR3 is 14 residues long. The germline V gene encodes CDR1 LGHDT and CDR2 YNNKEL (reference sequence). J was trimmed by 5 bases and V by 4 bases; bases with no gene match: 8. The CDR3 DNA sequence: TGTGCCAGCAGCCCGACTAGCCTAAGAGACGAGCAGTACTTC. Translated, it gives CASSPTSLRDEQYF.